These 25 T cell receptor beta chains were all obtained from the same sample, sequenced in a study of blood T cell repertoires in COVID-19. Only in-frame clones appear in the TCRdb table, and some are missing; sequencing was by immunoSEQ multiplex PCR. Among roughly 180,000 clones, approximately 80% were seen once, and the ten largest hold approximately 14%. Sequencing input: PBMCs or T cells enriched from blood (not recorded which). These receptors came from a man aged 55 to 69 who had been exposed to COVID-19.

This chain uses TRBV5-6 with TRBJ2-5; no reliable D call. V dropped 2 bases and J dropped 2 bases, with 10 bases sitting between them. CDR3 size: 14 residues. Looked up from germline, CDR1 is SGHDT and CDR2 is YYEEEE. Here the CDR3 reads CASSFFTRQETQYF. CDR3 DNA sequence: TGTGCCAGCAGCTTCTTCACGCGTCAAGAGACCCAGTACTTC.

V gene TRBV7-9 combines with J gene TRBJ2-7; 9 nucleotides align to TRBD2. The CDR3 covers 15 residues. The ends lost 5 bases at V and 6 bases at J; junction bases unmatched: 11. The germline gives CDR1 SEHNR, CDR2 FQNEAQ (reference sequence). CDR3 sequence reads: CASSPRVAGVLEQYF. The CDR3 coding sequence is TGTGCCAGCAGCCCCCGGGTAGCGGGAGTCCTCGAGCAGTACTTC.

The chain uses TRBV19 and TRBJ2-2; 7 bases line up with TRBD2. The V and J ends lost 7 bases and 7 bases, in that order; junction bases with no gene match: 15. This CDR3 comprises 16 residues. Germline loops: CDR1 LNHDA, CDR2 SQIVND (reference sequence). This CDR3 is CASTPTLAGVGGELFF. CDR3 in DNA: TGTGCCAGTACTCCGACCCTGGCGGGAGTGGGCGGGGAGCTGTTTTTT.

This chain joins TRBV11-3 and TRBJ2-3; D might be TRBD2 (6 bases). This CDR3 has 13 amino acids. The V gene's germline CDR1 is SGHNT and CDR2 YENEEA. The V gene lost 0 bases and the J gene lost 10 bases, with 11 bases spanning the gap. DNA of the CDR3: TGTGCCAGCAGCTTAGATCGGTCTAGCGCGCAGTATTTT. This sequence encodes CASSLDRSSAQYF.

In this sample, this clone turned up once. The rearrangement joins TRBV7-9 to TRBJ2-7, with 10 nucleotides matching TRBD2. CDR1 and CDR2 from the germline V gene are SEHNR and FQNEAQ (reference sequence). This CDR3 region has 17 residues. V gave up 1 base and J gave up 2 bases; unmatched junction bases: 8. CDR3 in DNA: TGTGCCAGCAGCTTAGATCCCCCAGGACTAGCGGCCTACGAGCAGTACTTC. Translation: CASSLDPPGLAAYEQYF.

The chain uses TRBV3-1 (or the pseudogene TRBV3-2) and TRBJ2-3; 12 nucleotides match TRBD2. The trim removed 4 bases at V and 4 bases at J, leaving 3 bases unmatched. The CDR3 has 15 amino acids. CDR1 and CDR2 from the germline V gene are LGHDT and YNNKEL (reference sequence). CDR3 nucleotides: TGTGCCAGCAGCCTCGGGACTAGCGGGCCAGATACGCAGTATTTT. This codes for CASSLGTSGPDTQYF.

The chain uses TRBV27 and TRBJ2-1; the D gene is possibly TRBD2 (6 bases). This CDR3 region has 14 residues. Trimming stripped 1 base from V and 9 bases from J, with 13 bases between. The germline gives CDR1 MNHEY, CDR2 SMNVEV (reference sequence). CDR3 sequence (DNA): TGTGCCAGCAGTTTATACGGGAGTGCTCCTGAGCAGTTCTTC. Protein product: CASSLYGSAPEQFF.

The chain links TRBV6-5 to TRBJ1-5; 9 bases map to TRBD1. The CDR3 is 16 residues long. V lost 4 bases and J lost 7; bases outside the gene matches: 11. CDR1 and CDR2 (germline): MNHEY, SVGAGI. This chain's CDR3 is CASSSTRGQGGQPQHF. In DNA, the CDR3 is TGTGCCAGCAGTTCGACCAGGGGACAGGGCGGCCAGCCCCAGCATTTT.

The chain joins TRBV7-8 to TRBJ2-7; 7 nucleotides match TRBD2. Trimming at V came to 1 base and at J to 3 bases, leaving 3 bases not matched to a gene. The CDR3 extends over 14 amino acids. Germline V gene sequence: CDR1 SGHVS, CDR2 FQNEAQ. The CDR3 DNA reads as TGTGCCAGCAGCTTAGGAGCGGGAAGCTACGAGCAGTACTTC. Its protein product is CASSLGAGSYEQYF.

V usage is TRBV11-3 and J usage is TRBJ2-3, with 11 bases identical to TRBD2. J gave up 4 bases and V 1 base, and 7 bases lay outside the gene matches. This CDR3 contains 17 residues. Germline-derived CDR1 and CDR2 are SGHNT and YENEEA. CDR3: CASSLGALAGGSDTQYF. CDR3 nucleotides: TGTGCCAGCAGCTTAGGAGCCCTAGCGGGAGGATCAGATACGCAGTATTTT.

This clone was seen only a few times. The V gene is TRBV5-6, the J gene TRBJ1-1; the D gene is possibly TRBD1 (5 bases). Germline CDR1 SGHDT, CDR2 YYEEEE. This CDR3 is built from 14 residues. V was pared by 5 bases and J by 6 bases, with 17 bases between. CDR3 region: CASSGGFRAAEAFF. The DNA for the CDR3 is TGTGCCAGCAGTGGGGGGTTTCGAGCCGCTGAAGCTTTCTTT.

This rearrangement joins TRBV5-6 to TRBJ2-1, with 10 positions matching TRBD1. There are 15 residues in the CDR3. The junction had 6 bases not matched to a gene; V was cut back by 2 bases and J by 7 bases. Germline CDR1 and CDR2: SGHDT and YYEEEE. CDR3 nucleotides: TGTGCCAGCAGCTTTATGGGACAGGGGTGGAATGAGCAGTTCTTC. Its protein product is CASSFMGQGWNEQFF.

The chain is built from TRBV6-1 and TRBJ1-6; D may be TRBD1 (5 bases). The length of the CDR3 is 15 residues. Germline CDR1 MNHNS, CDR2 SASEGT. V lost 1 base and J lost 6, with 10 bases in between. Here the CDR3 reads CASSEGTFLNSPLHF. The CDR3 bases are TGTGCCAGCAGTGAAGGGACATTCCTTAATTCACCCCTCCACTTT.

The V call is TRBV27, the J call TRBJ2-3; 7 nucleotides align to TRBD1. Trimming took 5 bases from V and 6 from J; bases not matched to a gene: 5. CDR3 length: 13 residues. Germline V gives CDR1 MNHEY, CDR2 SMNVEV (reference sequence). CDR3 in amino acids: CASSLNRGDTQYF. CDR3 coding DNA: TGTGCCAGCAGTCTCAACAGGGGCGATACGCAGTATTTT.

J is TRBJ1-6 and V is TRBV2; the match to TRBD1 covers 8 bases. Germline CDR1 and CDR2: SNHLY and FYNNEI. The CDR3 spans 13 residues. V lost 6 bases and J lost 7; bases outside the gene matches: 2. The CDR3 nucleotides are TGTGCCAGCAGGTCAGGGGGCAATTCACCCCTCCACTTT. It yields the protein CASRSGGNSPLHF.

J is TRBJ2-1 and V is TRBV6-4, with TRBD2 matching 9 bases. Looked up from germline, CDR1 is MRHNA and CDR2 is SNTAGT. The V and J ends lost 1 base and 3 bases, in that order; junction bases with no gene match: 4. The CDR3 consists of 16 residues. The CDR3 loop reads CASSDFGGRDYNEQFF. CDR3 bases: TGTGCCAGCAGTGACTTTGGCGGGAGGGACTACAATGAGCAGTTCTTC.

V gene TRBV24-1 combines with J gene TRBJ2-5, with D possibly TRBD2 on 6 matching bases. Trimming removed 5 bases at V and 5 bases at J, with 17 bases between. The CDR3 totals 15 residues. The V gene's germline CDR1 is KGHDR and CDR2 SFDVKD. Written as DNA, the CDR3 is TGTGCCACCAGTGGTCCGACTAGGGAAGGGGAGACCCAGTACTTC. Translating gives CATSGPTREGETQYF.

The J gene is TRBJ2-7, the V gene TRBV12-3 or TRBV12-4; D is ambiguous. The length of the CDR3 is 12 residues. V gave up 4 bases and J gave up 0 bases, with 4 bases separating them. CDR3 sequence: CASSYNSYEQYF. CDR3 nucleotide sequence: TGTGCCAGCAGTTACAACTCCTACGAGCAGTACTTC.

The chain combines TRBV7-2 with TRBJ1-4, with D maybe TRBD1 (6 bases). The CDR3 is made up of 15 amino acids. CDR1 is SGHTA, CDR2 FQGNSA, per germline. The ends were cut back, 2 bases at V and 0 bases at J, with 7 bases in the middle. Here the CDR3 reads CASSLTGSTNEKLFF. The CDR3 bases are TGTGCCAGCAGCTTAACAGGGTCAACTAATGAAAAACTGTTTTTT.

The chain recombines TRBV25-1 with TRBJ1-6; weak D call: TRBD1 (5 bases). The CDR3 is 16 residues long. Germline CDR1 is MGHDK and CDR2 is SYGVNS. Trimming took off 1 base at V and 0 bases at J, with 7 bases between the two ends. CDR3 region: CASSEWGGSYNSPLHF. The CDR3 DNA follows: TGTGCCAGCAGTGAATGGGGCGGCTCCTATAATTCACCCCTCCACTTT.

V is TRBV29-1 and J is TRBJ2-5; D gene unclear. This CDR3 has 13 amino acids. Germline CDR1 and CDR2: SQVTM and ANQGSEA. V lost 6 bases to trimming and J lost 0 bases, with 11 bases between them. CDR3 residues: CSVRSHYQETQYF. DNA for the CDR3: TGCAGCGTACGGAGTCACTACCAAGAGACCCAGTACTTC.

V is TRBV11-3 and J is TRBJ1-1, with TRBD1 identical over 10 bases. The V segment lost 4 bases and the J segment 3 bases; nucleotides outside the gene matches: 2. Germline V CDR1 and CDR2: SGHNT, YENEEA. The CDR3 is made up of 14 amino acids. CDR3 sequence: CASSSDRGDTEAFF. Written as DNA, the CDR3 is TGTGCCAGCAGCTCGGACAGGGGGGACACTGAAGCTTTCTTT.

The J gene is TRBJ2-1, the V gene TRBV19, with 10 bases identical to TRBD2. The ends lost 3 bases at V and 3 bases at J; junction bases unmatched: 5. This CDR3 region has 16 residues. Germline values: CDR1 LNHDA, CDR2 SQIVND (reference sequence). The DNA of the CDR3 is TGTGCCAGTAGTATTAGTTCTAGCGGGAGCTACAATGAGCAGTTCTTC. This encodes CASSISSSGSYNEQFF.

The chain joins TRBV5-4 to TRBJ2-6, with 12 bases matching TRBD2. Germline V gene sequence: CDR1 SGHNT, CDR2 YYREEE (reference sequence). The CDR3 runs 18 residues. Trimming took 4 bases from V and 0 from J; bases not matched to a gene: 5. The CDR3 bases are TGTGCCAGCAGCGTAGGACTAGCGGGACACTCTGGGGCCAACGTCCTGACTTTC. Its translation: CASSVGLAGHSGANVLTF.

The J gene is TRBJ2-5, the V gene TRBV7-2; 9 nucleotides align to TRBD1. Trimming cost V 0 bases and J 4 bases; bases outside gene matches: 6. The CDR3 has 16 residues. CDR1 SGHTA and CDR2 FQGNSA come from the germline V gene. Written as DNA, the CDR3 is TGTGCCAGCAGCTTAGCCCCACAGGGGGCTCGAGAGACCCAGTACTTC. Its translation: CASSLAPQGARETQYF.